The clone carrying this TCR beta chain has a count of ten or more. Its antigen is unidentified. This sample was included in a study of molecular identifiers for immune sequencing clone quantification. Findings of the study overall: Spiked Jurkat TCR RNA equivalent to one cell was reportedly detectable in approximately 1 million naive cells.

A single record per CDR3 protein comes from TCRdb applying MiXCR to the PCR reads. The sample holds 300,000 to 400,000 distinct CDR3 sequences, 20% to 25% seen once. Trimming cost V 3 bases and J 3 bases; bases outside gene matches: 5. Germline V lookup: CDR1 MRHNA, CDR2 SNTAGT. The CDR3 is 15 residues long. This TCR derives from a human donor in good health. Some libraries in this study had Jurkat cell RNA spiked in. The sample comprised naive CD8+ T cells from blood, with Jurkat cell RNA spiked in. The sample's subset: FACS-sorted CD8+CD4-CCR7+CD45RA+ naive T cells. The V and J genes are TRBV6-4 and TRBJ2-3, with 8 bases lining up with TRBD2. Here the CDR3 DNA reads TGTGCCAGCAGTGAGCGGGGGGTTCTAACAGATACGCAGTATTTT. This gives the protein CASSERGVLTDTQYF.